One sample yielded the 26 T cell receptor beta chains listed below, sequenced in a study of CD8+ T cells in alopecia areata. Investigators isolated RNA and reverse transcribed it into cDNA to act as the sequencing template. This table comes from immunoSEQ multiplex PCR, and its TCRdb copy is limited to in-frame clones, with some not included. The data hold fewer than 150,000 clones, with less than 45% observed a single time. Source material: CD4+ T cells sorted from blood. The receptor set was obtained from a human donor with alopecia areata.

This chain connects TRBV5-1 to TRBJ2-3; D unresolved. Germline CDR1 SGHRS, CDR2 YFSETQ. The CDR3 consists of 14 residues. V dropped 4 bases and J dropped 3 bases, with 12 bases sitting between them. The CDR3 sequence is CASSAYVATDTQYF. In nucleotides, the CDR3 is TGCGCCAGCAGCGCGTATGTGGCGACAGATACGCAGTATTTT.

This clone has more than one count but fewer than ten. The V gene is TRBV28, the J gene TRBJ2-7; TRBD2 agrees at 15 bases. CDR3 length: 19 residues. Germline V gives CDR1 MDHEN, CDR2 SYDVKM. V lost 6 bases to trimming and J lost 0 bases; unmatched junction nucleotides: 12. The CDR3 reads CASRPGGLAGGLFSYEQYF. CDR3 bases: TGTGCCAGCAGGCCCGGGGGACTAGCGGGAGGCCTCTTCTCCTACGAGCAGTACTTC.

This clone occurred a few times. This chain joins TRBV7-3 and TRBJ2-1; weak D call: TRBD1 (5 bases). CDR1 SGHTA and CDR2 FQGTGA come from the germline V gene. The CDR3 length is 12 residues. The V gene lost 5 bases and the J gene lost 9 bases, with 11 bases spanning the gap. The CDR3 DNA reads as TGTGCCAGCAGCCTCCGTAGGGGTGAGCAGTTCTTC. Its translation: CASSLRRGEQFF.

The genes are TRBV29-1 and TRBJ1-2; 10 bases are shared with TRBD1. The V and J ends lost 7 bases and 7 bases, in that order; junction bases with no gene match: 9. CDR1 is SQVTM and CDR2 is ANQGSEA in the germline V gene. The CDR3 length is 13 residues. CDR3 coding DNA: TGCAGCGACCAACCGGGACAGGGGCTTGGCTACACCTTC. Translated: CSDQPGQGLGYTF.

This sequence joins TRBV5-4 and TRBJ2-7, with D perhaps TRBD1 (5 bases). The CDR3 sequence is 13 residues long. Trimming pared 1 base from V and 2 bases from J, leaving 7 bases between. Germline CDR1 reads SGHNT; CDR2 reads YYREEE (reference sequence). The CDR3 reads CASSLLGAYEQYF. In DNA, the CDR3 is TGTGCCAGCAGCTTGTTAGGGGCCTACGAGCAGTACTTC.

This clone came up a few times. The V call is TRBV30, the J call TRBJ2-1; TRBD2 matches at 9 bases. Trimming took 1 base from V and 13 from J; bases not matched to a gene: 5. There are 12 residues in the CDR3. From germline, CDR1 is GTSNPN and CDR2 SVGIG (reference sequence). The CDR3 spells CAWSGLADFQFF. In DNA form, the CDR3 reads TGTGCCTGGAGTGGACTAGCGGATTTTCAGTTCTTC.

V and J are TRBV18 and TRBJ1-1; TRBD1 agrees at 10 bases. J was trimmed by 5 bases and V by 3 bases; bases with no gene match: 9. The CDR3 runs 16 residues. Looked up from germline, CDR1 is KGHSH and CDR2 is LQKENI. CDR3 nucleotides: TGTGCCAGCTCACCCCGACAGGGGGCCGGGATGACTGAAGCTTTCTTT. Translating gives CASSPRQGAGMTEAFF.

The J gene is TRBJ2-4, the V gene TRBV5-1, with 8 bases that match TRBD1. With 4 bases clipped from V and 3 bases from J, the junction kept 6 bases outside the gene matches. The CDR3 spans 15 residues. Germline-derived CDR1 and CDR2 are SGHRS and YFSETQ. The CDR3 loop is CASSVDRAFKNIQYF. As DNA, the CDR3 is TGCGCCAGCAGCGTGGACAGGGCCTTCAAAAACATTCAGTACTTC.

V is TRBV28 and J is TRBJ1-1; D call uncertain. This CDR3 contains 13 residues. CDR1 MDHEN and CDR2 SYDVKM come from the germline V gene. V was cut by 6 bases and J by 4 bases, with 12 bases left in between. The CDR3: CASSASRATEAFF. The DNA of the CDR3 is TGTGCCAGCAGCGCGTCGAGGGCCACTGAAGCTTTCTTT. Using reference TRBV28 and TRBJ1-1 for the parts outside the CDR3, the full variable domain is DVKVTQSSRYLVKRTGEKVFLECVQDMDHENMFWYRQDPGLGLRLIYFSYDVKMKEKGDIPEGYSVSREKKERFSLILESASTNQTSMYLCASSASRATEAFFGQGTRLTVV.

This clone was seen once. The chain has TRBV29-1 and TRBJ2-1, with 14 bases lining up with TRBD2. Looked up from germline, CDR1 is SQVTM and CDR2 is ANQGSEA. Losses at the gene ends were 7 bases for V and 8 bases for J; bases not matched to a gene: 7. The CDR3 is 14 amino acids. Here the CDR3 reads CSGRTSGRPYEQFF. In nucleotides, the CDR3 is TGCAGCGGGCGGACTAGCGGGAGGCCGTATGAGCAGTTCTTC.

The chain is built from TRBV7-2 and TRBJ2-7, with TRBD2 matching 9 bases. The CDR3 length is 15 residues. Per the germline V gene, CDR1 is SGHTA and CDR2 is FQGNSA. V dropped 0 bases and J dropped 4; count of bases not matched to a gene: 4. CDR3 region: CASSLAGGGEYEQYF. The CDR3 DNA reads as TGTGCCAGCAGCTTAGCGGGCGGGGGGGAATACGAGCAGTACTTC.

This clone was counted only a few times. This CDR3 reads CASSTRDREETQYF. CDR3 bases: TGTGCCAGCTCAACCCGGGACAGGGAAGAGACCCAGTACTTC. The V call is TRBV18, the J call TRBJ2-5, with TRBD1 identical over 9 bases. CDR3 length equals 14 residues. With 5 bases clipped from V and 3 bases from J, the junction kept 4 bases outside the gene matches. Per the germline V gene, CDR1 is KGHSH and CDR2 is LQKENI.

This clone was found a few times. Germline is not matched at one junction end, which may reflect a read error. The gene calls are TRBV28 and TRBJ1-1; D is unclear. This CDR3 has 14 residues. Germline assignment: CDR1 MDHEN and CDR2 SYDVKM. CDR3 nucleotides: TGTGCCAGCAGGTTATCCCCAGGGAACACTGAAGCTTTCTTT. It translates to CASRLSPGNTEAFF.

The CDR3 sequence is CASSPRREGTDTQYF. The CDR3 DNA is TGTGCCAGCTCACCAAGGAGGGAGGGCACAGATACGCAGTATTTT. The rearrangement joins TRBV18 to TRBJ2-3, with TRBD2 as a possible D gene (6 bases). With 2 bases removed from V and 1 base from J, the gap between germline ends came to 10 bases. This CDR3 is built from 15 residues. Germline CDR1 reads KGHSH; CDR2 reads LQKENI.

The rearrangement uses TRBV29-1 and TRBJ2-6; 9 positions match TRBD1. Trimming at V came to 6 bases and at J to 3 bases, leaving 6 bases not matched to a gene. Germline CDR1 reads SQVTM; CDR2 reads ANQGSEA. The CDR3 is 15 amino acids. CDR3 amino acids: CSVADRGFGANVLTF. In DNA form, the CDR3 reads TGCAGCGTGGCGGACAGGGGATTTGGGGCCAACGTCCTGACTTTC.

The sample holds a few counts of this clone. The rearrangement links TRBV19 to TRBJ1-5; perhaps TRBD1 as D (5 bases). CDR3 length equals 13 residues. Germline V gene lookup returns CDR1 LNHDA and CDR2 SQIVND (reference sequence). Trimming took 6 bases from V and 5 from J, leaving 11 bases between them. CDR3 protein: CASSRQRDQPQHF. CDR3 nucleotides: TGTGCCAGTAGCCGACAGCGGGATCAGCCCCAGCATTTT.

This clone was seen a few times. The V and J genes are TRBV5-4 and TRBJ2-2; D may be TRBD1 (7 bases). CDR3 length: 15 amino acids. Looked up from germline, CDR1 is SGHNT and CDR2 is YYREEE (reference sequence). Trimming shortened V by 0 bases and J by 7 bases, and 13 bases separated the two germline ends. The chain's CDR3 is CASSLEAGGRGELFF. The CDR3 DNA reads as TGTGCCAGCAGCTTGGAGGCAGGGGGGCGCGGGGAGCTGTTTTTT.

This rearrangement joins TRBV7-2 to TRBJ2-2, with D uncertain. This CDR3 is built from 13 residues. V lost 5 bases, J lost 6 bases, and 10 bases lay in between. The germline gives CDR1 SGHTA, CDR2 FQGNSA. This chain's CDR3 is CASSGQVSGELFF. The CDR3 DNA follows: TGTGCCAGCAGCGGGCAGGTGTCCGGGGAGCTGTTTTTT. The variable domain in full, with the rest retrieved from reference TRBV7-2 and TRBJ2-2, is GAGVSQSPSNKVTEKGKDVELRCDPISGHTALYWYRQSLGQGLEFLIYFQGNSAPDKSGLPSDRFSAERTGGSVSTLTIQRTQQEDSAVYLCASSGQVSGELFFGEGSRLTVL.

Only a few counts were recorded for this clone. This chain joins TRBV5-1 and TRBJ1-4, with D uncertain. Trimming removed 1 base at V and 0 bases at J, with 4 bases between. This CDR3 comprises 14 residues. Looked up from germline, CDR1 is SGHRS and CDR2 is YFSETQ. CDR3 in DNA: TGCGCCAGCAGCTTGACCGCAACTAATGAAAAACTGTTTTTT. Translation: CASSLTATNEKLFF.

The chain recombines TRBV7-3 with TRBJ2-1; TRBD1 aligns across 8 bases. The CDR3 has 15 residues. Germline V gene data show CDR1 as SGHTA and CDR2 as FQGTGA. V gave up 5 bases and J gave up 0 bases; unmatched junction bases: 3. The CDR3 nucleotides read TGTGCCAGCAGCCGGGACAGGAGCTCCTACAATGAGCAGTTCTTC. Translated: CASSRDRSSYNEQFF.

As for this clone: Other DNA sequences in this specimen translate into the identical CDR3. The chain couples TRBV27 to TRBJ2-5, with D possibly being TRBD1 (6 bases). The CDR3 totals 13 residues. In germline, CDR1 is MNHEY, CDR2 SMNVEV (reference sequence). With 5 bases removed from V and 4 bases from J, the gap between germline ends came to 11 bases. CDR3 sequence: CASSSRGRETQYF. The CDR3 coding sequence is TGTGCCAGCAGTAGCAGGGGTAGAGAGACCCAGTACTTC.

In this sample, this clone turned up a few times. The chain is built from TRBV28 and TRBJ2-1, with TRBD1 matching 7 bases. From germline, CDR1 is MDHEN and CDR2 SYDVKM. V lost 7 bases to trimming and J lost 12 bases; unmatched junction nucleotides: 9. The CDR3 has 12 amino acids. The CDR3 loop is CASKTGSMLQFF. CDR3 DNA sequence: TGTGCCAGCAAGACAGGGTCTATGCTGCAGTTCTTC. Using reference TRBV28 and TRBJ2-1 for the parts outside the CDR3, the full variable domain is DVKVTQSSRYLVKRTGEKVFLECVQDMDHENMFWYRQDPGLGLRLIYFSYDVKMKEKGDIPEGYSVSREKKERFSLILESASTNQTSMYLCASKTGSMLQFFGPGTRLTVL.

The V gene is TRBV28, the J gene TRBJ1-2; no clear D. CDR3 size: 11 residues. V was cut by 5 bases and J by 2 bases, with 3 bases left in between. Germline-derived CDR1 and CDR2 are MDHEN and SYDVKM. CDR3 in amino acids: CASSENYGYTF. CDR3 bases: TGTGCCAGCAGTGAGAACTATGGCTACACCTTC.

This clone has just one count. This CDR3 reads CSVGVRGNTEAFF. CDR3 bases: TGCAGCGTTGGGGTCAGGGGGAACACTGAAGCTTTCTTT. V gene TRBV29-1 combines with J gene TRBJ1-1, with D possibly TRBD1 on 6 matching bases. The germline gives CDR1 SQVTM, CDR2 ANQGSEA. The CDR3 runs to 13 residues. V was trimmed by 4 bases and J by 1 base, leaving 10 bases between them. Complete variable domain (other parts from reference TRBV29-1 and TRBJ1-1): SAVISQKPSRDICQRGTSLTIQCQVDSQVTMMFWYRQQPGQSLTLIATANQGSEATYESGFVIDKFPISRPNLTFSTLTVSNMSPEDSSIYLCSVGVRGNTEAFFGQGTRLTVV.

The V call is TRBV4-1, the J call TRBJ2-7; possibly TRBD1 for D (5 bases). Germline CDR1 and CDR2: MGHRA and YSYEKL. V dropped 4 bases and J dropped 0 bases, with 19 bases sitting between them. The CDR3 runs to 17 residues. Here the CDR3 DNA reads TGCGCCAGCAGCCCAACCCCAGGGCCCCCTTACTCCTACGAGCAGTACTTC. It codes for CASSPTPGPPYSYEQYF.

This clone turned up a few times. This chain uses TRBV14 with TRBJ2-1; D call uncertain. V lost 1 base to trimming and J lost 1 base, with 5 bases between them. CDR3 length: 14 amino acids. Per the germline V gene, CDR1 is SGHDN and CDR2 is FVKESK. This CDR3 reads CASSQVGSYNEQFF. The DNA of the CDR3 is TGTGCCAGCAGCCAAGTCGGGTCCTACAATGAGCAGTTCTTC.